The clone carrying this TCR beta chain was picked up a small number of times. The antigen is not known. The data stem from a study of blood T cells in healthy people across ages. Points from the study as a whole: In older individuals, TCR beta diversity per million T cells was lower, falling roughly linearly with age. Reliance upon unsorted PBMCs precluded definitive naive versus antigen-experienced comparison.

The authors ran a second PCR of about 6 to 11 cycles using a sample-barcoded 5' primer and a J-beta primer mix. Each cDNA molecule received a tag from a template-switch adaptor that had 12 random nucleotides. TCRdb re-called the 5' RACE reads through MiXCR, storing one row per CDR3 protein. The sample includes under 1,000,000 distinct CDR3 sequences, approximately 35% of them seen just once. Every donor contributed roughly 11 milliliters of peripheral blood by blood draw. CDR3 size: 14 residues. Germline V gene lookup returns CDR1 DFQATT and CDR2 SNEGSKA (reference sequence). V was clipped by 4 bases and J by 6 bases, with 19 bases between them.

The sample consisted of blood. The sequence was collected from a man between 18 and 35 years old in good health. The chain combines TRBV20-1 with TRBJ2-7; the D gene is possibly TRBD2 (5 bases). In DNA, the CDR3 is TGCAGTGCTACCCCGGGTTCAGAGGGCCTCGAGCAGTACTTC. Its translation: CSATPGSEGLEQYF.